One T cell receptor (beta chain) is described in this entry. The CDR3 is made up of 17 amino acids. J lost 0 bases, V lost 1 base, and 2 bases had no gene match. Germline CDR1 and CDR2: ENHRY and SYGVKD. The data derive from a study of shared clonotypes between healthy human individuals. Method: immunoSEQ multiplex PCR; TCRdb's copy keeps in-frame clones and lacks some. The sample holds 2.3 million or so clones, roughly 93% seen once. V gene TRBV10-3 combines with J gene TRBJ2-5, with 13 bases identical to TRBD2. Specimen: naive CD4+ T cells from PBMCs. Sample subset: CD45RA+ positively selected. The receptor was isolated from a man younger than 35 in good health. Some clones in this sample may be carry-over from other donors' samples. The CDR3 region is CAISEFGTSGNQETQYF. The DNA for the CDR3 is TGTGCCATCAGTGAGTTTGGGACTAGCGGGAACCAAGAGACCCAGTACTTC.